The 25 T cell receptor beta chains given below trace back to one sample, sequenced in a study of shared clonotypes between healthy human individuals. Some clones are missing from TCRdb's copy, which holds only in-frame ones; the method was immunoSEQ multiplex PCR. The sample holds approximately 2.1 million clones; over 90% are singletons and the top ten take under 0.45%. Sample: naive CD4+ T cells from PBMCs. Subset here: CD45RA+ positively selected. These receptors were collected from a man aged 18-30 years in good health. Some clones in this sample may be carry-over from other donors' samples.

The chain recombines TRBV7-2 with TRBJ2-5, with D possibly TRBD2 on 5 matching bases. Trimming removed 0 bases at V and 6 bases at J, with 11 bases between. This CDR3 contains 14 residues. CDR1 is SGHTA and CDR2 is FQGNSA in the germline V gene. The CDR3 sequence: CASSLAGLTKTQYF. CDR3 coding DNA: TGTGCCAGCAGCTTAGCAGGACTGACAAAGACCCAGTACTTC. Variable domain in full (rest from reference TRBV7-2 and TRBJ2-5): GAGVSQSPSNKVTEKGKDVELRCDPISGHTALYWYRQSLGQGLEFLIYFQGNSAPDKSGLPSDRFSAERTGGSVSTLTIQRTQQEDSAVYLCASSLAGLTKTQYFGPGTRLLVL.

The chain combines TRBV5-6 with TRBJ2-5; D might be TRBD1 (6 bases). CDR1 and CDR2 (germline): SGHDT, YYEEEE. The germline V and J ends were trimmed by 4 bases and 4 bases, with 20 bases remaining between them. CDR3 length: 16 residues. CDR3 protein: CASSPNPGQSRETQYF. DNA of the CDR3: TGTGCCAGCAGCCCTAATCCTGGACAGAGTAGAGAGACCCAGTACTTC.

The chain employs TRBV27 and TRBJ2-7; D is perhaps TRBD1 (6 bases). CDR3 size: 15 residues. Germline values: CDR1 MNHEY, CDR2 SMNVEV (reference sequence). Trimming pared 2 bases from V and 4 bases from J, leaving 15 bases between. The CDR3 region has the DNA TGTGCCAGCAGTTTAAGTCAGGGGAAGGGTTACGAGCAGTACTTC. Translating gives CASSLSQGKGYEQYF.

The sample holds one count of this clone. Other nucleotide sequences in the sample specify the same CDR3. This rearrangement joins TRBV5-1 to TRBJ2-1; D ambiguous. V was clipped by 0 bases and J by 2 bases, with 9 bases between them. Germline CDR1 SGHRS, CDR2 YFSETQ. CDR3 size: 15 residues. DNA of the CDR3: TGCGCCAGCAGCTTGGCGGCGGTCCCCTACAATGAGCAGTTCTTC. The encoded protein is CASSLAAVPYNEQFF.

This clone appeared a single time. The V gene is TRBV5-1, the J gene TRBJ2-7; D is uncertain. The CDR3 runs to 13 residues. The germline V gene encodes CDR1 SGHRS and CDR2 YFSETQ. V lost 0 bases and J 2 bases, leaving 6 bases between the germline ends. DNA for the CDR3: TGCGCCAGCAGCTTGGTTTGGGCCTACGAGCAGTACTTC. It yields the protein CASSLVWAYEQYF.

V usage is TRBV11-3 and J usage is TRBJ2-5; a possible D gene is TRBD2 (5 bases). The germline CDR1 and CDR2 sequences are SGHNT and YENEEA. Between the trimmed V and J ends, which lost 1 base and 5 bases, there was a span of 17 bases. CDR3 length equals 16 residues. The CDR3 loop reads CASSLGFGESAETQYF. The CDR3 region has the DNA TGTGCCAGCAGCTTAGGATTCGGGGAATCGGCGGAGACCCAGTACTTC.

The chain carries TRBV7-6 and TRBJ1-1; TRBD1 agrees at 8 bases. Losses at the gene ends were 4 bases for V and 1 base for J; bases not matched to a gene: 8. The CDR3 sequence is 16 residues long. The germline gives CDR1 SGHVS, CDR2 FNYEAQ. The chain's CDR3 is CASSSDRDNGNTEAFF. CDR3 coding DNA: TGTGCCAGCAGCTCGGACAGGGACAATGGGAACACTGAAGCTTTCTTT.

J is TRBJ2-5 and V is TRBV5-1, with TRBD2 matching over 12 bases. The CDR3 sequence is 16 residues long. V was clipped by 1 base and J by 1 base; unmatched bases: 2. Germline CDR1 SGHRS, CDR2 YFSETQ. As DNA, the CDR3 is TGCGCCAGCAGCTTGACTAGCGGGAGGATCCAAGAGACCCAGTACTTC. Its protein is CASSLTSGRIQETQYF.

V usage is TRBV29-1 and J usage is TRBJ2-5; no definite D call. The J call could be wrong; TRBJ2-7 is a better fit for the DNA end. CDR3 length equals 12 residues. The germline gives CDR1 SQVTM, CDR2 ANQGSEA. The CDR3 nucleotides are TGCAGCGTTGACCACGGAAGCTACGAGCAGTACTTC. Protein sequence: CSVDHGSYEQYF.

This clone is a singleton in its sample. V and J are TRBV2 and TRBJ2-5; 10 nucleotides agree with TRBD2. The CDR3 contains 16 residues. V lost 8 bases to trimming and J lost 5 bases; unmatched junction nucleotides: 14. Germline values: CDR1 SNHLY, CDR2 FYNNEI. The DNA of the CDR3 is TGTGCCAGCTCGCGGTCCCGTCTAGCGGGAGATGAGACCCAGTACTTC. Amino acids: CASSRSRLAGDETQYF. Based on the CDR3 plus reference TRBV2 and TRBJ2-5, the full variable domain is EPEVTQTPSHQVTQMGQEVILRCVPISNHLYFYWYRQILGQKVEFLVSFYNNEISEKSEIFDDQFSVERPDGSNFTLKIRSTKLEDSAMYFCASSRSRLAGDETQYFGPGTRLLVL.

This chain uses TRBV5-1 with TRBJ2-1; D uncertain. V was shortened by 4 bases and J by 9 bases, with 20 bases between the two germline ends. Germline lookup yields CDR1 SGHRS and CDR2 YFSETQ. This CDR3 has 15 residues. The CDR3 sequence is CASSPSVVAAGEQFF. For the CDR3, the DNA is TGCGCCAGCAGCCCCAGTGTCGTTGCGGCAGGTGAGCAGTTCTTC. Full variable domain (remainder filled in from reference TRBV5-1 and TRBJ2-1): KAGVTQTPRYLIKTRGQQVTLSCSPISGHRSVSWYQQTPGQGLQFLFEYFSETQRNKGNFPGRFSGRQFSNSRSEMNVSTLELGDSALYLCASSPSVVAAGEQFFGPGTRLTVL.

The chain's CDR3 is CASSPFNTGELFF. In DNA, the CDR3 is TGTGCCAGCAGCCCTTTCAACACCGGGGAGCTGTTTTTT. The rearrangement uses TRBV7-9 and TRBJ2-2; no clear D. The CDR3 totals 13 residues. Germline V CDR1 and CDR2: SEHNR, FQNEAQ (reference sequence). V was pared by 5 bases and J by 2 bases, with 6 bases between.

On this clone itself: Its ends do not fully match the called genes, so a read error is possible. V and J are TRBV28 and TRBJ2-7, with a tentative D call TRBD2 (5 bases). Looked up from germline, CDR1 is MDHEN and CDR2 is SYDVKM. CDR3 length: 13 amino acids. This CDR3 is CASRSDRAFPGIF. Here the CDR3 DNA reads TGTGCCAGTAGGTCGGACCGTGCATTCCCGGGGATCTTC.

The chain uses TRBV30 and TRBJ1-1, with D unresolved. From germline, CDR1 is GTSNPN and CDR2 SVGIG (reference sequence). The germline V and J ends were trimmed by 8 bases and 1 base, with 14 bases remaining between them. CDR3 length equals 13 residues. CDR3 nucleotide sequence: TGTGCCGCTAATCCCGAGGAGAACACTGAAGCTTTCTTT. This encodes CAANPEENTEAFF. The complete variable domain, with remaining parts taken from reference TRBV30 and TRBJ1-1, reads SQTIHQWPATLVQPVGSPLSLECTVEGTSNPNLYWYRQAAGRGLQLLFYSVGIGQISSEVPQNLSASRPQDRQFILSSKKLLLSDSGFYLCAANPEENTEAFFGQGTRLTVV.

V gene TRBV11-2 combines with J gene TRBJ2-2, with D maybe TRBD1 (6 bases). This CDR3 is 16 amino acids long. Trimming took 2 bases from V and 1 from J, leaving 11 bases between them. Germline V lookup: CDR1 SGHAT, CDR2 FQNNGV. This chain's CDR3 is CASSLRTDGNTGELFF. The CDR3 DNA sequence: TGTGCCAGCAGCTTACGGACAGATGGGAACACCGGGGAGCTGTTTTTT. Full variable domain (missing parts from reference TRBV11-2 and TRBJ2-2): EAGVAQSPRYKIIEKRQSVAFWCNPISGHATLYWYQQILGQGPKLLIQFQNNGVVDDSQLPKDRFSAERLKGVDSTLKIQPAKLEDSAVYLCASSLRTDGNTGELFFGEGSRLTVL.

In its sample, this clone was seen once. V gene TRBV6-4 combines with J gene TRBJ1-5; 7 bases are a match to TRBD1. In germline, CDR1 is MRHNA, CDR2 SNTAGT. The CDR3 loop spans 15 amino acids. With V trimmed by 5 bases and J by 1 base, 5 bases remained unmatched. DNA for the CDR3: TGTGCCAGCAGTAACGAGGGACAGAGCAATCAGCCCCAGCATTTT. Amino acids: CASSNEGQSNQPQHF.

The rearrangement joins TRBV28 to TRBJ1-4; D not certain. The germline CDR1 and CDR2 sequences are MDHEN and SYDVKM. CDR3 length: 15 residues. Trimming shortened V by 2 bases and J by 4 bases, and 11 bases separated the two germline ends. The CDR3 region is CASSLSTELNEKLFF. The CDR3, as DNA: TGTGCCAGCAGTTTAAGCACTGAACTTAATGAAAAACTGTTTTTT. The entire variable domain, with the rest obtained from reference TRBV28 and TRBJ1-4, is as follows: DVKVTQSSRYLVKRTGEKVFLECVQDMDHENMFWYRQDPGLGLRLIYFSYDVKMKEKGDIPEGYSVSREKKERFSLILESASTNQTSMYLCASSLSTELNEKLFFGSGTQLSVL.

The rearrangement links TRBV15 to TRBJ2-7; possibly TRBD1 for D (5 bases). Germline-derived CDR1 and CDR2 are LNHNV and YYDKDF (reference sequence). CDR3 size: 14 residues. Between the trimmed V and J ends, which lost 8 bases and 3 bases, there was a span of 17 bases. The CDR3 reads CATGSDETDYEQYF. The CDR3 nucleotides read TGTGCCACCGGATCAGACGAGACAGACTACGAGCAGTACTTC. Full variable domain (missing parts from reference TRBV15 and TRBJ2-7): DAMVIQNPRYQVTQFGKPVTLSCSQTLNHNVMYWYQQKSSQAPKLLFHYYDKDFNNEADTPDNFQSRRPNTSFCFLDIRSPGLGDTAMYLCATGSDETDYEQYFGPGTRLTVT.

This clone occurred once. This chain links TRBV5-1 with TRBJ1-1; D is undetermined. The CDR3 runs to 14 residues. In germline, CDR1 is SGHRS, CDR2 YFSETQ. Between the trimmed V and J ends, which lost 0 bases and 1 base, there was a span of 7 bases. CDR3: CASSLEPPNTEAFF. The DNA of the CDR3 is TGCGCCAGCAGCTTGGAACCGCCGAACACTGAAGCTTTCTTT.

The chain recombines TRBV6-5 with TRBJ1-1; 7 nucleotides align to TRBD1. The trim removed 8 bases at V and 1 base at J, leaving 7 bases unmatched. This CDR3 is 14 amino acids long. Germline V gives CDR1 MNHEY, CDR2 SVGAGI. DNA of the CDR3: TGTGCCAGCGGAAGGGGACAGCCGAACACTGAAGCTTTCTTT. Residues: CASGRGQPNTEAFF.

The CDR3 DNA is TGCGCCAGCAGCTGGGGGTTCTCTAGGAGCTCTGGGGCCAACGTCCTGACTTTC. Translated, it gives CASSWGFSRSSGANVLTF. V and J are TRBV5-1 and TRBJ2-6; perhaps D is TRBD1 or TRBD2 (5 bases each). V was shortened by 3 bases and J by 0 bases, with 16 bases between the two germline ends. The CDR3 covers 18 residues. Per germline, CDR1 SGHRS and CDR2 YFSETQ.

The chain recombines TRBV7-8 with TRBJ2-3; TRBD1 agrees at 9 bases. V was pared by 5 bases and J by 1 base, with 4 bases of the junction left unmatched. From germline, CDR1 is SGHVS and CDR2 FQNEAQ. The CDR3 sequence is 15 residues long. CDR3 sequence: CASSPDRGGTDTQYF. The CDR3 DNA sequence: TGTGCCAGCAGCCCGGACAGGGGAGGCACAGATACGCAGTATTTT.

This clone was seen once. The V gene is TRBV6-6, the J gene TRBJ2-7; a weak D match, TRBD2 (6 bases). Trimming pared 10 bases from V and 3 bases from J, leaving 19 bases between. CDR3 length equals 14 residues. Germline V lookup: CDR1 MNHNY, CDR2 SVGAGI (reference sequence). The CDR3 reads CATTRGTPIYEQYF. The CDR3 DNA sequence: TGTGCCACCACCCGGGGGACTCCGATCTACGAGCAGTACTTC.

This chain uses TRBV9 with TRBJ2-3; 7 bases line up with TRBD2. The CDR3 covers 18 residues. Trimming took 3 bases from V and 2 from J; bases not matched to a gene: 15. Germline V CDR1 and CDR2: SGDLS, YYNGEE. The CDR3 spells CASSGTLWNGRITDTQYF. CDR3 DNA: TGTGCCAGCAGCGGAACCCTCTGGAACGGGAGGATCACAGATACGCAGTATTTT.

The chain uses TRBV5-8 and TRBJ1-1; D remains ambiguous. In germline, CDR1 is SGHTS, CDR2 YDEGEE. This CDR3 spans 12 amino acids. V shed 1 base and J shed 4 bases, with 5 bases lying between them. This CDR3 reads CASSLRFTEAFF. CDR3 in DNA: TGTGCCAGCAGCTTGAGGTTCACTGAAGCTTTCTTT.